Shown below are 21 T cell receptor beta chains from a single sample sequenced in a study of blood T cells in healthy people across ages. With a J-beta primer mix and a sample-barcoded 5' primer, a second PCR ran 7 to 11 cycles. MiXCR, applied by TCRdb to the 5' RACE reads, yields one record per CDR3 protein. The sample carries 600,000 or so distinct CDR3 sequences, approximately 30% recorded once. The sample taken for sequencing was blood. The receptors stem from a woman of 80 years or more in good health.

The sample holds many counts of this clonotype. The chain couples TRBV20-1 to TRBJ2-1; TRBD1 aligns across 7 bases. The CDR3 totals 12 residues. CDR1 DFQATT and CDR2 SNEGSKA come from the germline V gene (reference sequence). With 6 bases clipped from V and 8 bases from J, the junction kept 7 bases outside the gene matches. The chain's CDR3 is CSALEQGYEQFF. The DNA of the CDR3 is TGCAGTGCCTTGGAACAGGGGTATGAGCAGTTCTTC.

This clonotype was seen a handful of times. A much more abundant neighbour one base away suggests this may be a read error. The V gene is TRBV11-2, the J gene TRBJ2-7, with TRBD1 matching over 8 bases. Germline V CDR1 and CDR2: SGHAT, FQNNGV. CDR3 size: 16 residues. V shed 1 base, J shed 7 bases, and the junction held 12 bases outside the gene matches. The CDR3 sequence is CASSLGAGGAYNEQYF. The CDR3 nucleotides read TGTGCCAGCAGCTTAGGCGCAGGGGGCGCCTACAATGAGCAGTACTTC.

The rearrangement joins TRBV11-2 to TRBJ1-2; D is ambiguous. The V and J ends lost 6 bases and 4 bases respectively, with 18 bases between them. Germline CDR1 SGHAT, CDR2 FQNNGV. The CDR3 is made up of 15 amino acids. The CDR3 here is CASSPSTLFGYGYTF. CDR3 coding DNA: TGTGCCAGCAGTCCCTCTACACTCTTCGGCTATGGCTACACCTTC.

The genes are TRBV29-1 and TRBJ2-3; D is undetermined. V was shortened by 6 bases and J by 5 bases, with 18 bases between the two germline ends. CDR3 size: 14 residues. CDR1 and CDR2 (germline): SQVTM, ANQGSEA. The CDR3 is CSVGFSGSKDTQYF. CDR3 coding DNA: TGCAGCGTGGGATTTTCCGGGTCTAAAGATACGCAGTATTTT.

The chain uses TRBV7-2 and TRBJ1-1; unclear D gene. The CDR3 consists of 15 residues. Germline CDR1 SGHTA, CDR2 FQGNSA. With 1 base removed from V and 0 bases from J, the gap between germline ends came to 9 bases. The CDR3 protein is CASSLDGAMNTEAFF. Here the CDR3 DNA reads TGTGCCAGCAGCTTAGACGGAGCAATGAACACTGAAGCTTTCTTT.

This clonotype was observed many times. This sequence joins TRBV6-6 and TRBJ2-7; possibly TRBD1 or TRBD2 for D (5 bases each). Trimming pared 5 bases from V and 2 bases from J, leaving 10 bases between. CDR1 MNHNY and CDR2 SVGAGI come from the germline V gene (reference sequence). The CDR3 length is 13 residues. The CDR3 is CASSEGPAYEQYF. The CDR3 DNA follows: TGTGCCAGCAGTGAGGGGCCAGCCTACGAGCAGTACTTC.

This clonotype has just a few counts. The CDR3 nucleotides are TGTGCCAGCAGCTTACTGAGCGGGTCCCAAGGGACCGGGGAGCTGTTTTTT. As protein: CASSLLSGSQGTGELFF. This chain uses TRBV9 with TRBJ2-2, with D perhaps TRBD2 (6 bases). Looked up from germline, CDR1 is SGDLS and CDR2 is YYNGEE. The V and J ends lost 4 bases and 5 bases respectively, with 21 bases between them. This CDR3 has 17 amino acids.

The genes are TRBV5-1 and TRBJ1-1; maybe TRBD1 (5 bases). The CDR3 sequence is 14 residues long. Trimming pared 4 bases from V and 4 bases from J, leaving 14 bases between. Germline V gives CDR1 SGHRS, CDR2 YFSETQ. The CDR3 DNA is TGCGCCAGCAGCGCCGGGACCTCGGGCACTGAAGCTTTCTTT. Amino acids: CASSAGTSGTEAFF.

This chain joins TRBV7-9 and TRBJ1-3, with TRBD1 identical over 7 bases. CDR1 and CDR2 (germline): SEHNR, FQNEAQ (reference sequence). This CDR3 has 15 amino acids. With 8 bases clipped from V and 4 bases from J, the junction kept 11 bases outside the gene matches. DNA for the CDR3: TGTGCCAGCCGCAGAGACAGGGTTTCAGGAAACACCATATATTTT. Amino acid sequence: CASRRDRVSGNTIYF.

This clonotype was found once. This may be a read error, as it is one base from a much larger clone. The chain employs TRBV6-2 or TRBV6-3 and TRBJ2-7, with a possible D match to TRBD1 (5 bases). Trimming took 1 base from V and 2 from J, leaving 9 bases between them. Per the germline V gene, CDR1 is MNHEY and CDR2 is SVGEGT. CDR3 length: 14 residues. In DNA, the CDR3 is TGTGCCAGCAGTTACTTTGCGACAGCCTACGAGCAGTACTTC. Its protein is CASSYFATAYEQYF.

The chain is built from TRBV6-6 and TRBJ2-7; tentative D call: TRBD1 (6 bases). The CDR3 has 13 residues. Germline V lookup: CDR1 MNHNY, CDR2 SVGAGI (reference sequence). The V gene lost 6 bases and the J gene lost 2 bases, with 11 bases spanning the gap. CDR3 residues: CASRNRVTYEQYF. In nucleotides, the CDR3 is TGTGCCAGCAGAAACAGGGTCACCTACGAGCAGTACTTC.

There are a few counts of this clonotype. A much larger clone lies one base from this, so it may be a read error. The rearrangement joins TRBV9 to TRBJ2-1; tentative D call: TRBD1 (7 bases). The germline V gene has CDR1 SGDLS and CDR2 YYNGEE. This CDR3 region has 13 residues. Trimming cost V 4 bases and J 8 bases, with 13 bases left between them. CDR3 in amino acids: CASSPQGGHEQFF. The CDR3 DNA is TGTGCCAGCAGCCCTCAGGGGGGCCATGAGCAGTTCTTC.

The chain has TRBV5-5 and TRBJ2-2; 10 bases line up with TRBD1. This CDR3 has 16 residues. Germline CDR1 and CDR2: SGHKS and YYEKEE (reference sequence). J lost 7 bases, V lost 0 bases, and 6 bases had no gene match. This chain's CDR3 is CASSLGDRGRGGELFF. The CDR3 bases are TGTGCCAGCAGCTTGGGTGACAGGGGGCGCGGCGGGGAGCTGTTTTTT.

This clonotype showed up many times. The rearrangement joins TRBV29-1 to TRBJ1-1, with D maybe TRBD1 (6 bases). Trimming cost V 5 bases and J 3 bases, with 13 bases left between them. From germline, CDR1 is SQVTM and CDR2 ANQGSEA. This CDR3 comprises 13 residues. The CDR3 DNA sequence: TGCAGCGTTCAACAGGGTATGGACACTGAAGCTTTCTTT. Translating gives CSVQQGMDTEAFF. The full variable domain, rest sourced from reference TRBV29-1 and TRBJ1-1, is SAVISQKPSRDICQRGTSLTIQCQVDSQVTMMFWYRQQPGQSLTLIATANQGSEATYESGFVIDKFPISRPNLTFSTLTVSNMSPEDSSIYLCSVQQGMDTEAFFGQGTRLTVV.

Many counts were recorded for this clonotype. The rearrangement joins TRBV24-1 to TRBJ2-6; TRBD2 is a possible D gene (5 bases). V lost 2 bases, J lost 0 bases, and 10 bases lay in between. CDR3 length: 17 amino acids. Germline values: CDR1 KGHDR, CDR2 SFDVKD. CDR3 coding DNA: TGTGCCACCAGTGATTCCCAACGGGGCTCTGGGGCCAACGTCCTGACTTTC. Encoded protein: CATSDSQRGSGANVLTF.

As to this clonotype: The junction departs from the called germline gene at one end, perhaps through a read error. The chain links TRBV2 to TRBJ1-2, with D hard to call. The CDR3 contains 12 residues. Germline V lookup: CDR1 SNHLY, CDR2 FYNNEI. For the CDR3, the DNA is TGTGCCGGCAGTGAAACTGGGAATGGCTACACCTTC. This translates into CAGSETGNGYTF. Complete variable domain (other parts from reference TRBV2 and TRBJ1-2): EPEVTQTPSHQVTQMGQEVILRCVPISNHLYFYWYRQILGQKVEFLVSFYNNEISEKSEIFDDQFSVERPDGSNFTLKIRSTKLEDSAMYFCAGSETGNGYTFGSGTRLTVV.

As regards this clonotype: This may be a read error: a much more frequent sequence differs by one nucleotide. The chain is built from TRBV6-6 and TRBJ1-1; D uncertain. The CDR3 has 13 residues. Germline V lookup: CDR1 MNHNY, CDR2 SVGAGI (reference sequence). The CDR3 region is CASSHSSGAEAFF. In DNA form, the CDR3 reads TGTGCCAGCAGTCACTCGTCCGGAGCTGAAGCTTTCTTT.

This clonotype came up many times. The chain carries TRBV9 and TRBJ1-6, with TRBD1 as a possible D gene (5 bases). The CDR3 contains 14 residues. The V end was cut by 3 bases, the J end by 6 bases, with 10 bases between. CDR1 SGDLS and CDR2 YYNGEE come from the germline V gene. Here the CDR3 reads CASSEGRGNSPLHF. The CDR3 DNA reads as TGTGCCAGCAGCGAGGGACGGGGTAATTCACCCCTCCACTTT.

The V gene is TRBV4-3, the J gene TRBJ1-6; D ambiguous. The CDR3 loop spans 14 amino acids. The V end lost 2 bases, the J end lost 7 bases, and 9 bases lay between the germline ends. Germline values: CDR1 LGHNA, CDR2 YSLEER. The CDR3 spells CASSQLSSNSPLHF. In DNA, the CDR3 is TGCGCCAGCAGCCAACTATCGTCCAATTCACCCCTCCACTTT.

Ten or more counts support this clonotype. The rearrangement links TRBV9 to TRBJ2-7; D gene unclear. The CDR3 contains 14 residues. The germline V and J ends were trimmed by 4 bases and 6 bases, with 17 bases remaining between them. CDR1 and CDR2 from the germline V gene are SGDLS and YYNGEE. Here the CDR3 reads CASSNPDGRSEQYF. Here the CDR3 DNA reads TGTGCCAGCAGCAACCCGGACGGACGGAGCGAGCAGTACTTC.

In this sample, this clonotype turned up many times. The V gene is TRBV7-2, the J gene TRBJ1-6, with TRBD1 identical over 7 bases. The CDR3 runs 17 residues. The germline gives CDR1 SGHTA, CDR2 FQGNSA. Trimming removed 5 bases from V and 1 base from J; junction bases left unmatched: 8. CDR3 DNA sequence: TGTGCCAGCAGCATTCAGGGGGATGGATCCTATAATTCACCCCTCCACTTT. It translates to CASSIQGDGSYNSPLHF.